This record covers a single TCR beta chain. Its cognate antigen is unknown. The data originate from a study of CD8 T cells in Susac syndrome. Study outcomes and limitations: The study admitted that it had a relatively small number of individuals in its TCR sequencing and HLA analysis.

Blood CD8+ and CD4+ T cells underwent high-throughput TCR beta sequencing. RNA, at about 0.45 to 1 ug, was reverse transcribed with random hexamers. The authors amplified TCR beta CDR3 across 54 Vbeta and 13 Jbeta using immunoSEQ multiplex PCR. TCRdb called the immunoSEQ multiplex PCR reads again in MiXCR, with one record for every CDR3 protein. This table has some 99,000 distinct CDR3 sequences, about 96% appearing once. The receptor's source is a human donor in good health. Material for sequencing was CD4+ T cells from PBMCs.

For the CDR3, the DNA is TGCAGTGCTTACCCTCCTCGGGGGGGCACAGATACGCAGTATTTT. Its protein product is CSAYPPRGGTDTQYF. The chain employs TRBV20-1 and TRBJ2-3; 7 positions match TRBD2. The germline gives CDR1 DFQATT, CDR2 SNEGSKA (reference sequence). There are 15 residues in the CDR3. V lost 5 bases, J lost 1 base, and 9 bases stayed unmatched.